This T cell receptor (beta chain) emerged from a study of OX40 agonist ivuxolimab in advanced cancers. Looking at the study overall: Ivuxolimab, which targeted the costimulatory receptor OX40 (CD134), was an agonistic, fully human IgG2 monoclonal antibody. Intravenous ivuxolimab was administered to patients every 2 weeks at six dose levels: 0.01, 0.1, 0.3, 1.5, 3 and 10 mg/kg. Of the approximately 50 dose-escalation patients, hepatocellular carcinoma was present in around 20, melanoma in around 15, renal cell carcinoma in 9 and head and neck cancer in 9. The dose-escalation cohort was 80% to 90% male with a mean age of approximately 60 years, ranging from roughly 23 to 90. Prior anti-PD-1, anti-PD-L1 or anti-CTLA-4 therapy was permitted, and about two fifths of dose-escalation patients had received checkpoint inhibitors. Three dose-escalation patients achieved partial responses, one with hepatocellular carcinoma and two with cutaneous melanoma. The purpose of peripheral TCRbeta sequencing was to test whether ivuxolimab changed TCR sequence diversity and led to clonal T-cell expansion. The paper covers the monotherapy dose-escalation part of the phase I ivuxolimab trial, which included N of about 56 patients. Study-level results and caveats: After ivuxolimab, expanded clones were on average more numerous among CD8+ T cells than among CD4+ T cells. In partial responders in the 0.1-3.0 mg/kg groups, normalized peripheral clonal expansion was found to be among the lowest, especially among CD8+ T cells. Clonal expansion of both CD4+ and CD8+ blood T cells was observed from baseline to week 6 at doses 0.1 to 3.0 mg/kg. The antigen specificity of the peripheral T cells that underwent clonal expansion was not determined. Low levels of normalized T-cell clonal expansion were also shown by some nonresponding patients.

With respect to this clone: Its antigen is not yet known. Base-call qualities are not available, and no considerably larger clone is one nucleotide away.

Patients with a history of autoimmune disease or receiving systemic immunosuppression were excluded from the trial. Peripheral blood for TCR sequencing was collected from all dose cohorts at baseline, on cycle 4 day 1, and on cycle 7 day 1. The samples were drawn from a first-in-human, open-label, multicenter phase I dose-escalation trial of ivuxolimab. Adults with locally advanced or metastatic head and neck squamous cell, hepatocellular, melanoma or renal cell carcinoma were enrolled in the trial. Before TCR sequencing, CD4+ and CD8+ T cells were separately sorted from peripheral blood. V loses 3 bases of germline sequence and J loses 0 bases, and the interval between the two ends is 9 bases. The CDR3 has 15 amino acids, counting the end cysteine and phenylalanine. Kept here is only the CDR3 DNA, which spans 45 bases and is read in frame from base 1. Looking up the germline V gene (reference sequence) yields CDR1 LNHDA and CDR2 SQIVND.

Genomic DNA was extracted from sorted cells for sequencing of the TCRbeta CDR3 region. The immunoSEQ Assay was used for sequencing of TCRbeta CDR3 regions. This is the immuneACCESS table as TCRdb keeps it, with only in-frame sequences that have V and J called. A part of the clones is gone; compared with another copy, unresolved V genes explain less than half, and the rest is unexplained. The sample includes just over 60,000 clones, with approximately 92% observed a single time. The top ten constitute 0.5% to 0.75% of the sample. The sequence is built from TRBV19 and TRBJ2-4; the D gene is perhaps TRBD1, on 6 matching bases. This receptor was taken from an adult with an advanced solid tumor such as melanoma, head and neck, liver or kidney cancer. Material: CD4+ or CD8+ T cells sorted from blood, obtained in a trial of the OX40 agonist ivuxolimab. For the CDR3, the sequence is CASSMYRAAKNIQYF. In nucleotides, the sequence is TGTGCCAGTAGTATGTACAGGGCAGCCAAAAACATTCAGTACTTC.